These 9 T cell receptor beta chains came from one sample sequenced in a study of T cell responses to AZD1222 COVID-19 vaccine. Profiled with immunoSEQ multiplex PCR; TCRdb holds only in-frame clones, not every one. The sample carries approximately 85,000 clones, 70% to 90% recorded once. The starting material was peripheral blood, obtained on day 0 of AZD1222 vaccination. These receptors all stem from an adult in good health.

The rearrangement joins TRBV5-1 to TRBJ2-7; 12 bases fit TRBD2. The length of the CDR3 is 19 residues. V dropped 2 bases and J dropped 2; count of bases not matched to a gene: 14. CDR1 is SGHRS, CDR2 YFSETQ, per germline. As DNA, the CDR3 is TGCGCCAGCAGCTTCATGGACGGGACTAGCGGGCTACCCCCCTACGAGCAGTACTTC. Translating it yields CASSFMDGTSGLPPYEQYF. Full variable domain (outside the CDR3, taken from reference TRBV5-1 and TRBJ2-7): KAGVTQTPRYLIKTRGQQVTLSCSPISGHRSVSWYQQTPGQGLQFLFEYFSETQRNKGNFPGRFSGRQFSNSRSEMNVSTLELGDSALYLCASSFMDGTSGLPPYEQYFGPGTRLTVT.

J is TRBJ2-7 and V is TRBV6-2 or TRBV6-3; 8 bases are shared with TRBD1. There are 19 residues in the CDR3. Trimming at V came to 5 bases and at J to 0 bases, leaving 18 bases not matched to a gene. CDR1 and CDR2 from the germline V gene are MNHEY and SVGEGT. The CDR3 DNA sequence: TGTGCCAGCAGTCCGCGGGACAGGTTTTCCCTCTGGAGCTCCTACGAGCAGTACTTC. As protein: CASSPRDRFSLWSSYEQYF.

The chain uses TRBV7-9 and TRBJ1-1; D perhaps matches TRBD1 (5 bases). V was cut by 5 bases and J by 1 base, with 8 bases left in between. This CDR3 has 13 residues. The germline V gene has CDR1 SEHNR and CDR2 FQNEAQ (reference sequence). The CDR3, as DNA: TGTGCCAGCAGCCCCAGGGCGAACACTGAAGCTTTCTTT. Translated, it gives CASSPRANTEAFF.

This chain joins TRBV19 and TRBJ1-1, with TRBD1 as a possible D gene (5 bases). V was clipped by 2 bases and J by 1 base, with 11 bases between them. From germline, CDR1 is LNHDA and CDR2 SQIVND (reference sequence). This CDR3 is built from 15 residues. CDR3 region: CASSIQGGWNTEAFF. The CDR3 DNA reads as TGTGCCAGTAGTATACAGGGCGGGTGGAACACTGAAGCTTTCTTT.

The J gene is TRBJ2-6, the V gene TRBV24-1, with 7 bases fitting TRBD1. The CDR3 loop spans 16 amino acids. Unmatched junction bases numbered 4, after V lost 4 bases and J lost 2 bases. Germline CDR1 reads KGHDR; CDR2 reads SFDVKD. CDR3 DNA: TGTGCCACCAGTGACGCCGGGACAGCTGGGGCCAACGTCCTGACTTTC. It specifies CATSDAGTAGANVLTF.

The V and J genes are TRBV4-1 and TRBJ2-7, with a possible D match to TRBD1 (5 bases). Germline assignment: CDR1 MGHRA and CDR2 YSYEKL. The CDR3 spans 14 residues. Trimming took off 1 base at V and 4 bases at J, with 11 bases between the two ends. CDR3 amino acids: CASSQAGRVYEQYF. The CDR3 coding sequence is TGCGCCAGCAGCCAAGCCGGCAGGGTTTACGAGCAGTACTTC.

Worth noting for this clone: An end of the junction does not agree with germline; a read error may underlie this. The V and J genes are TRBV7-2 and TRBJ2-7; no clear D gene. Germline-derived CDR1 and CDR2 are SGHTA and FQGNSA. The CDR3 is made up of 12 amino acids. The CDR3 bases are TGTGCCAGCAGCTTAGTTTTGGGTCCAGCCTCCTTC. The encoded protein is CASSLVLGPASF.

V and J are TRBV5-1 and TRBJ1-1; D is undetermined. The length of the CDR3 is 14 residues. V was cut by 1 base and J by 4 bases, with 11 bases left in between. Germline CDR1 reads SGHRS; CDR2 reads YFSETQ. The chain's CDR3 is CASSLSGSGTEAFF. Written as DNA, the CDR3 is TGCGCCAGCAGCTTGTCAGGTTCGGGCACTGAAGCTTTCTTT.

This clone was recorded a few times. V and J are TRBV11-3 and TRBJ2-3; D perhaps matches TRBD1 (5 bases). Trimming pared 1 base from V and 3 bases from J, leaving 8 bases between. The CDR3 is 14 residues long. Germline CDR1 and CDR2: SGHNT and YENEEA. The CDR3 region is CASSLAQGTDTQYF. CDR3 sequence (DNA): TGTGCCAGCAGCTTAGCTCAGGGTACAGATACGCAGTATTTT.